The 29 T cell receptor beta chains below were found in one sample sequenced in a study of breast tumors, draining lymph nodes, adjacent tissues. From the multiplex PCR reads, TCRdb called clonotypes with MiXCR, one entry per CDR3 protein. The table includes around 140,000 distinct CDR3 sequences, under 25% detected once. Samples came from axillary lymph nodes draining the breast cancer. Sample: axillary lymph node tissue. The receptors stem from a female donor with breast cancer. Some clones in this sample may be carry-over from other donors' samples.

This clonotype was counted at least ten times. V and J are TRBV19 and TRBJ2-5; no definite D call. The CDR3 is 13 amino acids. The germline V gene has CDR1 LNHDA and CDR2 SQIVND (reference sequence). Trimming left V 4 bases short and J 2 bases short, with 8 bases between. The CDR3 here is CASSSVLQETQYF. CDR3 nucleotide sequence: TGTGCCAGTAGTAGCGTCTTACAAGAGACCCAGTACTTC.

The chain is built from TRBV3-2 and TRBJ1-4; the DNA was not compared with TRBD1, the D call given in the table. TRBV3-2 is marked as a pseudogene. This CDR3 is 17 amino acids long. CDR3 in DNA: TGTGCCAGCAGGCCCGGTACAGTCACTTCAACTAATGAAAAACTGTTTTTT. Translating gives CASRPGTVTSTNEKLFF.

This clonotype came up many times. The rearrangement uses TRBV24-1 and TRBJ2-1; 9 bases match TRBD2. CDR1 and CDR2 (germline): KGHDR, SFDVKD. The CDR3 consists of 16 residues. V trimming: 4 bases; J trimming: 7 bases; junction bases outside the gene matches: 10. The DNA of the CDR3 is TGTGCCACCAGTGAGCACATAGCGGGAGCAAAAAATGAGCAGTTCTTC. This translates into CATSEHIAGAKNEQFF.

In its sample, this clonotype was seen many times. The genes are TRBV12-3 or TRBV12-4 and TRBJ2-3, with no clear D. The V and J ends lost 6 bases and 6 bases respectively, with 10 bases between them. The CDR3 length is 12 residues. CDR3 sequence: CASRPASDTQYF. Here the CDR3 DNA reads TGTGCCAGCAGACCCGCGTCCGATACGCAGTATTTT.

Concerning this clonotype itself: A much bigger clone sits one base away, suggesting this may be a read error. The chain carries TRBV15 and TRBJ1-2; possibly TRBD1 for D (5 bases). The CDR3 contains 12 residues. The V gene lost 3 bases and the J gene lost 8 bases, with 10 bases spanning the gap. CDR1 is LNHNV and CDR2 is YYDKDF in the germline V gene (reference sequence). The CDR3 DNA is TGTGCCACCAGCAGGACAGAGGGCGGCTACACCTTC. Residues: CATSRTEGGYTF. Based on the CDR3 plus reference TRBV15 and TRBJ1-2, the full variable domain is DAMVIQNPRYQVTQFGKPVTLSCSQTLNHNVMYWYQQKSSQAPKLLFHYYDKDFNNEADTPDNFQSRRPNTSFCFLDIRSPGLGDTAMYLCATSRTEGGYTFGSGTRLTVV.

In the case of this clonotype: With a much larger clone just one base away, this may be a read error. V usage is TRBV5-4 and J usage is TRBJ2-5; the D call may be TRBD1 or TRBD2 (6 bases each). Germline V CDR1 and CDR2: SGHNT, YYREEE (reference sequence). The CDR3 covers 16 residues. V lost 3 bases and J 2 bases, leaving 17 bases between the germline ends. The CDR3 nucleotides are TGTGCCAGCAGCTCACCGGGGGCAGGGCTTCAAGAGACCCAGTACTTC. It is translated as CASSSPGAGLQETQYF.

As concerns this clonotype: The conserved final phenylalanine or tryptophan is absent from the CDR3, which likely points to a read error. The gene calls are TRBV5-1 and TRBJ2-7; D possibly corresponds to TRBD1 (5 bases). This CDR3 region has 13 residues. V lost 2 bases to trimming and J lost 3 bases, with 9 bases between them. Germline lookup yields CDR1 SGHRS and CDR2 YFSETQ. Here the CDR3 reads CASSFGTGYEQYL. The DNA of the CDR3 is TGCGCCAGCAGCTTCGGAACAGGCTACGAGCAGTACCTC.

This clonotype was recorded at least ten times. Here the CDR3 reads CSASGQAEYSTDTQYF. In nucleotides, the CDR3 is TGCAGTGCTAGTGGCCAGGCTGAGTATAGCACAGATACGCAGTATTTT. The rearrangement links TRBV20-1 to TRBJ2-3; D is unresolved. Deletions cut 3 bases from V and 0 bases from J, with 16 bases between. This CDR3 comprises 16 residues. From germline, CDR1 is DFQATT and CDR2 SNEGSKA (reference sequence).

This clonotype has a count of ten or more. This chain connects TRBV24-1 to TRBJ2-3; 7 positions match TRBD2. This CDR3 has 18 amino acids. CDR1 and CDR2 from the germline V gene are KGHDR and SFDVKD. Trimming took 2 bases from V and 2 from J; bases not matched to a gene: 12. CDR3 residues: CATSDWGKIAGLTDTQYF. For the CDR3, the DNA is TGTGCCACCAGTGATTGGGGGAAAATAGCGGGCCTCACAGATACGCAGTATTTT.

Many counts were recorded for this clonotype. V usage is TRBV6-1 and J usage is TRBJ1-3, with unresolved D. CDR1 is MNHNS, CDR2 SASEGT, per germline. Trimming removed 6 bases from V and 0 bases from J, with 3 bases in between. This CDR3 region has 12 residues. The CDR3 coding sequence is TGTGCCAGCAGGACCTCTGGAAACACCATATATTTT. Translation: CASRTSGNTIYF.

This clonotype was found many times. The V and J genes are TRBV12-3 or TRBV12-4 and TRBJ2-7; D remains unclear. The CDR3 runs 14 residues. The V end lost 2 bases, the J end lost 4 bases, and 12 bases lay between the germline ends. The CDR3 nucleotides are TGTGCCAGCAGTTTACTCAGTGGCAATTACGAGCAGTACTTC. It codes for CASSLLSGNYEQYF.

This clonotype was detected a few times. Its ends do not fully match the called genes, so a read error is possible. The chain couples TRBV24-1 to TRBJ1-4, with a weak D call TRBD1 (6 bases). The CDR3 is 22 residues long. Germline V gene lookup returns CDR1 KGHDR and CDR2 SFDVKD. The CDR3 bases are TGTTCCACCAGTCCTGACCTCTCAGGGGTGCCCCAAGGGATCCCAACTAATGAAAAACTGTTTTTT. Translation gives CSTSPDLSGVPQGIPTNEKLFF.

In regard to this clonotype: A read error may explain this, as a much larger clone is one base away. The chain employs TRBV27 and TRBJ1-4, with D perhaps matching TRBD1 (6 bases). From germline, CDR1 is MNHEY and CDR2 SMNVEV (reference sequence). The CDR3 loop spans 14 amino acids. V lost 10 bases and J lost 8, with 20 bases in between. The CDR3 DNA is TGTGCCACTAAGCCCGAGACAGGCTACGAAAAACTGTTTTTT. Its translation is CATKPETGYEKLFF.

This clonotype was observed once. A much larger clone is a single base away; this may be a read error. This sequence joins TRBV19 and TRBJ2-1; D gene uncertain. Germline V CDR1 and CDR2: LNHDA, SQIVND (reference sequence). The CDR3 sequence is 14 residues long. Here the CDR3 reads CPSSIDGPPNEQFF. In nucleotides, the CDR3 is TGTCCCAGTAGTATTGACGGACCACCCAATGAGCAGTTCTTC. The complete variable domain, with remaining parts taken from reference TRBV19 and TRBJ2-1, reads DGGITQSPKYLFRKEGQNVTLSCEQNLNHDAMYWYRQDPGQGLRLIYYSQIVNDFQKGDIAEGYSVSREKKESFPLTVTSAQKNPTAFYLCPSSIDGPPNEQFFGPGTRLTVL.

At least ten counts were recorded for this clonotype. V usage is TRBV13 and J usage is TRBJ2-1; D is perhaps TRBD2 (6 bases). Per the germline V gene, CDR1 is PRHDT and CDR2 is FYEKMQ (reference sequence). Trimming removed 4 bases at V and 1 base at J, with 11 bases between. There are 15 residues in the CDR3. In nucleotides, the CDR3 is TGTGCCAGCAGCTCCAGGCGGGAATCCTACAATGAGCAGTTCTTC. This encodes CASSSRRESYNEQFF.

The table lists this clonotype with many counts. This chain connects TRBV6-1 to TRBJ1-4, with a weak D call TRBD1 (6 bases). The germline V gene encodes CDR1 MNHNS and CDR2 SASEGT. Trimming cost V 9 bases and J 3 bases, with 11 bases left between them. The CDR3 is 13 amino acids. DNA for the CDR3: TGTGCCAGACAAGGACAGTCTAATGAAAAACTGTTTTTT. Protein sequence: CARQGQSNEKLFF.

This clonotype came up many times. This chain's CDR3 is CASSENRGQYYEQYF. CDR3 nucleotides: TGTGCCAGCAGTGAAAACAGGGGACAGTACTACGAGCAGTACTTC. The rearrangement uses TRBV2 and TRBJ2-7; 7 bases align to TRBD1. Germline V gene lookup returns CDR1 SNHLY and CDR2 FYNNEI. This CDR3 has 15 amino acids. V lost 2 bases and J lost 3; bases outside the gene matches: 7.

This clonotype showed up many times. This sequence joins TRBV6-2 or TRBV6-3 and TRBJ2-7; 12 bases map to TRBD2. The CDR3 loop spans 17 amino acids. Germline loops: CDR1 MNHEY, CDR2 SVGEGT. After removal of 2 bases from V and 0 bases from J, the junction contained 5 bases not matched to a gene. CDR3 amino acids: CASSYGTSGLSSYEQYF. The DNA for the CDR3 is TGTGCCAGCAGTTACGGGACTAGCGGGCTAAGCTCCTACGAGCAGTACTTC.

This clonotype has more than one count but fewer than ten. The rearrangement joins TRBV3-1 to TRBJ2-5; possibly TRBD1 or TRBD2 for D (6 bases each). The V end was cut by 8 bases, the J end by 2 bases, with 15 bases between. The germline V gene has CDR1 LGHDT and CDR2 YNNKEL (reference sequence). This CDR3 is 14 amino acids long. In DNA, the CDR3 is TGTGCCAGCGTAAGGCAGGGGACTCAAGAGACCCAGTACTTC. It is translated as CASVRQGTQETQYF.

This clonotype was seen repeatedly, ten times or more. This chain connects TRBV15 to TRBJ2-7; 7 bases agree with TRBD2. Germline V lookup: CDR1 LNHNV, CDR2 YYDKDF (reference sequence). J was trimmed by 7 bases and V by 1 base; bases with no gene match: 7. The CDR3 runs to 14 residues. CDR3 DNA sequence: TGTGCCACCAGCAGAGGGGAGGGGCGGGGTGAGCAGTACTTC. It translates to CATSRGEGRGEQYF.

This clonotype appeared many times. V usage is TRBV4-1 and J usage is TRBJ2-7; the D is unclear. Between the trimmed V and J ends, which lost 0 bases and 6 bases, there was a span of 15 bases. This CDR3 contains 15 residues. The germline gives CDR1 MGHRA, CDR2 YSYEKL. DNA for the CDR3: TGCGCCAGCAGCCAAGATCGGGCAGCTTTCAGCGAGCAGTACTTC. Protein: CASSQDRAAFSEQYF.

This clonotype was seen many times. The chain carries TRBV28 and TRBJ2-5; D is possibly TRBD2 (6 bases). The CDR3 totals 14 residues. Germline lookup yields CDR1 MDHEN and CDR2 SYDVKM. The V gene lost 2 bases and the J gene lost 5 bases, with 12 bases spanning the gap. CDR3 in amino acids: CASSLGGFRETQYF. CDR3 nucleotide sequence: TGTGCCAGCAGTTTAGGAGGGTTTAGGGAGACCCAGTACTTC. Combining the CDR3 with reference TRBV28 and TRBJ2-5 gives the whole variable domain DVKVTQSSRYLVKRTGEKVFLECVQDMDHENMFWYRQDPGLGLRLIYFSYDVKMKEKGDIPEGYSVSREKKERFSLILESASTNQTSMYLCASSLGGFRETQYFGPGTRLLVL.

The chain couples TRBV2 to TRBJ1-1; the D gene is possibly TRBD1 (6 bases). Germline CDR1 and CDR2: SNHLY and FYNNEI. V lost 6 bases and J lost 8, with 19 bases in between. This CDR3 spans 14 amino acids. In nucleotides, the CDR3 is TGTGCCAGCAGCCGTCTCGGGGACAAGACCGAAGCTTTCTTT. This codes for CASSRLGDKTEAFF.

This clonotype was found many times. The gene calls are TRBV24-1 and TRBJ2-1; D might be TRBD1 or TRBD2, each matching 5 bases. Germline CDR1 is KGHDR and CDR2 is SFDVKD. The CDR3 length is 16 residues. V gave up 0 bases and J gave up 0 bases, with 8 bases separating them. The CDR3 spells CATSDLKGSSYNEQFF. DNA for the CDR3: TGTGCCACCAGTGATTTGAAGGGGAGCTCCTACAATGAGCAGTTCTTC.

The chain links TRBV24-1 to TRBJ2-5; D is unresolved. The CDR3 contains 11 residues. The germline CDR1 and CDR2 sequences are KGHDR and SFDVKD. V lost 5 bases, J lost 1 base, and 1 base lay in between. The DNA of the CDR3 is TGTGCCACCAGTGCCCAAGAGACCCAGTACTTC. Translating gives CATSAQETQYF.

This sequence joins TRBV6-6 and TRBJ2-1, with 8 positions matching TRBD2. CDR3 length equals 13 residues. Per the germline V gene, CDR1 is MNHNY and CDR2 is SVGAGI (reference sequence). The V and J ends lost 7 bases and 4 bases, in that order; junction bases with no gene match: 3. The CDR3 DNA reads TGTGCCAGCATGGGGACTAGATACAATGAGCAGTTCTTC. It encodes CASMGTRYNEQFF.

This clonotype occurred many times. J is TRBJ1-5 and V is TRBV20-1; 8 nucleotides agree with TRBD1. The CDR3 covers 15 residues. After removal of 1 base from V and 4 bases from J, the junction contained 6 bases not matched to a gene. In germline, CDR1 is DFQATT, CDR2 SNEGSKA (reference sequence). The DNA of the CDR3 is TGCAGTGCTAGAGTACAGGGGGAAGGAAATCAGCCCCAGCATTTT. It translates to CSARVQGEGNQPQHF.

In this sample, this clonotype turned up many times. The chain employs TRBV12-3 or TRBV12-4 and TRBJ2-1, with TRBD2 matching 8 bases. The CDR3 loop spans 15 amino acids. V gave up 3 bases and J gave up 4 bases; unmatched junction bases: 5. CDR3 in DNA: TGTGCCAGCAGTTTCCCCGGGACTAGTTACAATGAGCAGTTCTTC. This sequence encodes CASSFPGTSYNEQFF.

The V gene is TRBV9, the J gene TRBJ2-3; 12 bases align to TRBD2. CDR1 is SGDLS, CDR2 YYNGEE, per germline. There are 16 residues in the CDR3. The J segment lost 2 bases and the V segment lost 3 bases, leaving 4 bases of the junction unmatched. The CDR3 loop reads CASSERLAGDTDTQYF. CDR3 DNA: TGTGCCAGCAGCGAACGACTAGCGGGAGACACAGATACGCAGTATTTT.